This is a list of T cell receptor beta chains from one sample in a study of cytomegalovirus exposure and HLA in healthy donors. Method: immunoSEQ multiplex PCR; TCRdb's copy keeps in-frame clones and lacks some. The top ten hold 2% to 2.5% of the sample, which has about 130,000 clones, around 79% seen once. Material for sequencing was PBMCs. These receptors were taken from a woman aged 40-49 years in good health and CMV-seropositive. The CDR3 runs from the conserved cysteine through the conserved F or W. Fields, in order: clone size, D gene, J gene, V gene, CDR3 length, CDR3 protein, CDR3 DNA. D genes are given only for firm matches. The size of a clone is reported for some rows only, either as once, few or many, or as a class for expanded clones.

size: NA
D: NA
J: TRBJ1-5
V: TRBV5-1
length: 14
CDR3: CASRPGQDNQPQHF
DNA: TGCGCCAGCCGGCCAGGCCAGGACAATCAGCCCCAGCATTTT

size: NA
D: NA
J: TRBJ1-5
V: TRBV6-1
length: 14
CDR3: CASSHRERVQPQHF
DNA: TGTGCCAGCAGTCACAGGGAGCGAGTCCAGCCCCAGCATTTT

size: few
D: NA
J: TRBJ1-1
V: TRBV19
length: 15
CDR3: CASRDRSFMNTEAFF
DNA: TGTGCCAGTAGAGACAGGAGTTTTATGAACACTGAAGCTTTCTTT

size: NA
D: NA
J: TRBJ1-1
V: TRBV29-1
length: 14
CDR3: CSAIAGRSNTEAFF
DNA: TGCAGCGCAATAGCCGGCAGATCGAACACTGAAGCTTTCTTT

size: NA
D: TRBD1
J: TRBJ1-6
V: TRBV6-6
length: 15
CDR3: CASSSTGAGNSPLHF
DNA: TGTGCCAGCAGTTCGACAGGGGCGGGTAATTCACCCCTCCACTTT

size: NA
D: NA
J: TRBJ2-5
V: TRBV6-1
length: 15
CDR3: CASSERGSDQETQYF
DNA: TGTGCCAGCAGTGAAAGAGGGTCAGACCAAGAGACCCAGTACTTC

size: NA
D: TRBD1
J: TRBJ2-5
V: TRBV19
length: 13
CDR3: CASSRTGDETQYF
DNA: TGTGCCAGTAGTAGGACAGGGGATGAGACCCAGTACTTC

size: medium-sized
D: NA
J: TRBJ2-1
V: TRBV14
length: 14
CDR3: CASSQDTSFNEQFF
DNA: TGTGCCAGCAGCCAAGATACTAGCTTCAATGAGCAGTTCTTC

size: few
D: NA
J: TRBJ2-7
V: TRBV7-2
length: 11
CDR3: CASSSPRGQYF
DNA: TGTGCCAGCAGCTCCCCCCGGGGGCAGTACTTC

size: NA
D: TRBD2
J: TRBJ2-1
V: TRBV30
length: 15
CDR3: CAWSVRAGGGNEQFF
DNA: TGTGCCTGGAGTGTACGAGCGGGGGGGGGAAATGAGCAGTTCTTC

size: NA
D: TRBD1
J: TRBJ1-5
V: TRBV19
length: 17
CDR3: CASSRSGQRYSNQPQHF
DNA: TGTGCCAGTAGTCGTTCGGGACAGCGATATAGCAATCAGCCCCAGCATTTT

size: NA
D: TRBD1
J: TRBJ1-6
V: TRBV18
length: 14
CDR3: CASSKDRANSPLHF
DNA: TGTGCCAGCTCAAAGGACAGGGCGAATTCACCCCTCCACTTT

size: NA
D: NA
J: TRBJ1-1
V: TRBV11-3
length: 13
CDR3: CASSLGRNTEAFF
DNA: TGTGCCAGCAGCTTAGGGAGGAACACTGAAGCTTTCTTT

size: NA
D: NA
J: TRBJ1-2
V: TRBV7-2
length: 13
CDR3: CASSTTGNYGYTF
DNA: TGTGCCAGCAGTACAACAGGGAACTATGGCTACACCTTC

size: NA
D: TRBD1
J: TRBJ2-7
V: TRBV27
length: 15
CDR3: CASSFPGQAVYEQYF
DNA: TGTGCCAGCAGTTTTCCGGGACAGGCCGTTTACGAGCAGTACTTC

size: few
D: TRBD1
J: TRBJ1-5
V: TRBV19
length: 16
CDR3: CASALGTGLSNQPQHF
DNA: TGTGCCAGCGCGCTCGGGACAGGGTTGAGCAATCAGCCCCAGCATTTT

size: once
D: TRBD1
J: TRBJ1-2
V: TRBV2
length: 15
CDR3: CASRAGTGGNYGYTF
DNA: TGTGCCAGCAGAGCCGGGACAGGGGGGAACTATGGCTACACCTTC

size: NA
D: TRBD2
J: TRBJ2-5
V: TRBV9
length: 16
CDR3: CASSGGGLAGKQTQYF
DNA: TGTGCCAGCAGCGGGGGGGGGCTAGCGGGAAAGCAGACCCAGTACTTC

size: NA
D: NA
J: TRBJ1-2
V: TRBV4-2
length: 14
CDR3: CASSQERGHYGYTF
DNA: TGTGCCAGCAGCCAAGAGCGAGGGCACTATGGCTACACCTTC

size: once
D: NA
J: TRBJ2-7
V: TRBV7-3
length: 15
CDR3: CASKYFTTNSYEQYF
DNA: TGTGCCAGCAAATACTTCACGACAAACTCCTACGAGCAGTACTTC

size: NA
D: NA
J: TRBJ1-1
V: TRBV7-2
length: 16
CDR3: CASSLGWGLLNTEAFF
DNA: TGTGCCAGCAGCTTAGGATGGGGGCTACTCAACACTGAAGCTTTCTTT

size: NA
D: NA
J: TRBJ1-1
V: TRBV5-1
length: 14
CDR3: CASTQLRGATEAFF
DNA: TGCGCCAGCACCCAACTCAGGGGTGCCACTGAAGCTTTCTTT

size: NA
D: NA
J: TRBJ1-4
V: TRBV6-1
length: 14
CDR3: CASSVLGGSEKLFF
DNA: TGTGCCAGCAGCGTGCTGGGGGGGAGTGAAAAACTGTTTTTT

size: NA
D: TRBD1
J: TRBJ1-6
V: TRBV11-2
length: 16
CDR3: CASSLEGTGRNSPLHF
DNA: TGTGCCAGCAGCTTAGAGGGGACAGGGAGGAATTCACCCCTCCACTTT

size: once
D: NA
J: TRBJ2-5
V: TRBV7-2
length: 13
CDR3: CASSLGGGETQYF
DNA: TGTGCCAGCAGCTTAGGGGGGGGCGAGACCCAGTACTTC

size: NA
D: NA
J: TRBJ1-4
V: TRBV2
length: 15
CDR3: CASNQGSPVVEKLFF
DNA: TGTGCCAGCAATCAGGGAAGCCCCGTTGTTGAAAAACTGTTTTTT

size: NA
D: TRBD2
J: TRBJ2-1
V: TRBV27
length: 17
CDR3: CASSGGTSGRAGNEQFF
DNA: TGTGCCAGCAGTGGAGGGACTAGCGGGAGGGCCGGTAATGAGCAGTTCTTC

size: NA
D: TRBD2
J: TRBJ2-5
V: TRBV30
length: 14
CDR3: CAWSGGGFRETQYF
DNA: TGTGCCTGGAGTGGGGGGGGGTTCCGGGAGACCCAGTACTTC

size: few
D: NA
J: TRBJ2-2
V: TRBV18
length: 17
CDR3: CASSPLGRTLNTGELFF
DNA: TGTGCCAGCTCACCCCTCGGACGGACTCTGAACACCGGGGAGCTGTTTTTT

size: NA
D: NA
J: TRBJ2-2
V: TRBV5-4
length: 14
CDR3: CASSLVGYTGELFF
DNA: TGTGCCAGCAGCTTGGTCGGGTACACCGGGGAGCTGTTTTTT

size: NA
D: NA
J: TRBJ1-2
V: TRBV7-9
length: 14
CDR3: CASSSRTGNYGYTF
DNA: TGTGCCAGCAGCTCCCGAACAGGGAACTATGGCTACACCTTC

size: NA
D: NA
J: TRBJ2-1
V: TRBV7-2
length: 15
CDR3: CASSPRLPGYNEQFF
DNA: TGTGCCAGCAGCCCCAGACTACCCGGCTACAATGAGCAGTTCTTC

size: NA
D: TRBD1
J: TRBJ2-4
V: TRBV19
length: 13
CDR3: CASTRQGGDIQYF
DNA: TGTGCCAGCACAAGACAGGGGGGGGACATTCAGTACTTC

size: NA
D: TRBD1
J: TRBJ2-7
V: TRBV25-1
length: 15
CDR3: CASSDRRDSSYEQYF
DNA: TGTGCCAGCAGTGATCGTCGGGACAGCTCCTACGAGCAGTACTTC

size: NA
D: NA
J: TRBJ2-1
V: TRBV28
length: 16
CDR3: CASSAPSRRAGNEQFF
DNA: TGTGCCAGCAGTGCCCCTAGCAGGAGGGCCGGTAATGAGCAGTTCTTC

size: NA
D: NA
J: TRBJ2-7
V: TRBV5-1
length: 14
CDR3: CASRNSDSSYEQYF
DNA: TGCGCCAGCAGGAATAGCGATAGCTCCTACGAGCAGTACTTC